A single sample gave rise to the 15 T cell receptor beta chains below, sequenced in a study of T-cell memory formation after mild COVID-19. TCRdb used MiXCR to reprocess the 5' RACE reads, holding one entry per CDR3 protein. The sample holds 49,000 or so distinct CDR3 sequences, 7.3% seen once. Sequenced input: PBMCs or a T cell subset sorted from them (not recorded which). The receptors come from a young man who had mild COVID-19 (a few samples of this study predate the infection). Cell type and time point are not known.

To note about this clonotype: A much larger clone is a single base away; this may be a read error. The chain links TRBV5-1 to TRBJ2-2, with D possibly being TRBD1 (5 bases). Trimming took off 0 bases at V and 10 bases at J, with 13 bases between the two ends. The CDR3 is made up of 14 amino acids. The germline V gene has CDR1 SGHRS and CDR2 YFSETQ. The CDR3 DNA is TGCGCCAGCAGCTTGGGGGCCCTGGGGCTGGAGCTGTTTTTT. It yields the protein CASSLGALGLELFF.

This clonotype showed up many times. This chain links TRBV7-2 with TRBJ2-2, with 9 bases aligning to TRBD1. CDR3 length: 17 amino acids. CDR1 and CDR2 (germline): SGHTA, FQGNSA. V shed 1 base, J shed 0 bases, and the junction held 3 bases outside the gene matches. Here the CDR3 DNA reads TGTGCCAGCAGCTTAGGCCGGACAGGGGCGAACACCGGGGAGCTGTTTTTT. This codes for CASSLGRTGANTGELFF. Filled out from reference TRBV7-2 and TRBJ2-2, the complete variable domain reads GAGVSQSPSNKVTEKGKDVELRCDPISGHTALYWYRQSLGQGLEFLIYFQGNSAPDKSGLPSDRFSAERTGGSVSTLTIQRTQQEDSAVYLCASSLGRTGANTGELFFGEGSRLTVL.

This clonotype was counted only a few times. The rearrangement links TRBV6-1 to TRBJ1-2; D gene uncertain. Germline lookup yields CDR1 MNHNS and CDR2 SASEGT. Between the trimmed V and J ends, which lost 6 bases and 5 bases, there was a span of 19 bases. The CDR3 is made up of 15 amino acids. In DNA form, the CDR3 reads TGTGCCAGCAGGGGCGACACGCTATCTTATTATGGCTACACCTTC. Translation gives CASRGDTLSYYGYTF.

The chain uses TRBV7-2 and TRBJ1-2; possibly TRBD1 for D (5 bases). This CDR3 has 15 amino acids. V was trimmed by 3 bases and J by 4 bases, leaving 15 bases between them. The germline gives CDR1 SGHTA, CDR2 FQGNSA. Here the CDR3 reads CASSLGDSEVYGYTF. For the CDR3, the DNA is TGTGCCAGCAGCTTGGGGGACTCGGAGGTCTATGGCTACACCTTC.

The chain combines TRBV7-3 with TRBJ2-3; no firm D call. With 2 bases removed from V and 3 bases from J, the gap between germline ends came to 6 bases. CDR3 length: 13 amino acids. Germline-derived CDR1 and CDR2 are SGHTA and FQGTGA. The DNA of the CDR3 is TGTGCCAGCAGCTTATCCCAGACAGATACGCAGTATTTT. Translated: CASSLSQTDTQYF.

The chain employs TRBV12-3 or TRBV12-4 and TRBJ2-1; D assignment may be TRBD1 or TRBD2 (6 bases each). This CDR3 region has 12 residues. With 6 bases removed from V and 14 bases from J, the gap between germline ends came to 17 bases. In nucleotides, the CDR3 is TGTGCCAGCAGCCCAGATGGGGGGCATAAGTTCTTC. It specifies CASSPDGGHKFF.

This chain uses TRBV2 with TRBJ2-7; TRBD2 matches at 12 bases. Trimming took 6 bases from V and 0 from J; bases not matched to a gene: 3. There are 15 residues in the CDR3. Per the germline V gene, CDR1 is SNHLY and CDR2 is FYNNEI. The CDR3, as DNA: TGTGCCAGCAGGAAGACTAGCGGGGGCTCCTACGAGCAGTACTTC. It translates to CASRKTSGGSYEQYF.

V usage is TRBV3-1 and J usage is TRBJ2-5, with D possibly TRBD1 on 6 matching bases. This CDR3 spans 14 amino acids. Germline CDR1 reads LGHDT; CDR2 reads YNNKEL (reference sequence). With 0 bases removed from V and 9 bases from J, the gap between germline ends came to 14 bases. The CDR3 spells CASSQDPGARAQYF. The CDR3 nucleotides are TGTGCCAGCAGCCAAGATCCAGGGGCAAGAGCCCAGTACTTC.

This clonotype was found a few times. The J gene is TRBJ1-4, the V gene TRBV27; D perhaps matches TRBD1 (6 bases). Germline-derived CDR1 and CDR2 are MNHEY and SMNVEV (reference sequence). The V end lost 6 bases, the J end lost 4 bases, and 15 bases lay between the germline ends. This CDR3 comprises 15 residues. In DNA form, the CDR3 reads TGTGCCAGCAGGGCGGGGGGCCTGGGTAATGAAAAACTGTTTTTT. This gives the protein CASRAGGLGNEKLFF.

CDR3 amino acids: CASSLEQGAGNSPLHF. The CDR3 bases are TGTGCCAGCAGCTTAGAACAGGGGGCTGGTAATTCACCCCTCCACTTT. The chain carries TRBV7-2 and TRBJ1-6, with 9 positions matching TRBD1. Germline V gene sequence: CDR1 SGHTA, CDR2 FQGNSA. The V segment lost 1 base and the J segment 6 bases; nucleotides outside the gene matches: 4. The CDR3 totals 16 residues.

This clonotype was counted only a few times. The chain employs TRBV5-1 and TRBJ2-2; D unclear. V was trimmed by 4 bases and J by 6 bases, leaving 7 bases between them. CDR3 size: 12 residues. The germline V gene has CDR1 SGHRS and CDR2 YFSETQ. The CDR3 nucleotides read TGCGCCAGCAGCCGTAATGCCGGGGAGCTGTTTTTT. The encoded protein is CASSRNAGELFF.

This clonotype was counted a few times. This rearrangement joins TRBV27 to TRBJ1-1, with D hard to call. The germline gives CDR1 MNHEY, CDR2 SMNVEV (reference sequence). The ends were cut back, 6 bases at V and 1 base at J, with 9 bases in the middle. The CDR3 runs 13 residues. The CDR3 is CASSKRGNTEAFF. DNA of the CDR3: TGTGCCAGCAGCAAACGGGGGAACACTGAAGCTTTCTTT.

This clonotype was found a few times. This chain joins TRBV12-3 or TRBV12-4 and TRBJ2-3, with a tentative D call TRBD2 (7 bases). Trimming cost V 4 bases and J 4 bases, with 12 bases left between them. The CDR3 extends over 14 amino acids. CDR3 region: CASSWGGPPDTQYF. The CDR3, as DNA: TGTGCCAGCAGTTGGGGGGGGCCACCAGATACGCAGTATTTT.

A few counts support this clonotype. This chain uses TRBV20-1 with TRBJ2-7; no clear D gene. In germline, CDR1 is DFQATT, CDR2 SNEGSKA (reference sequence). CDR3 size: 10 residues. V was shortened by 6 bases and J by 5 bases, with 8 bases between the two germline ends. CDR3 in amino acids: CSARNNEQYV. CDR3 sequence (DNA): TGCAGTGCCCGGAACAACGAGCAGTACGTC.

This clonotype turned up a few times. V gene TRBV29-1 combines with J gene TRBJ1-1; no clear D. The CDR3 extends over 12 amino acids. Germline CDR1 is SQVTM and CDR2 is ANQGSEA. Trimming cost V 7 bases and J 0 bases, with 9 bases left between them. CDR3 in amino acids: CSARALNTEAFF. The CDR3 coding sequence is TGCAGCGCCCGGGCCCTGAACACTGAAGCTTTCTTT.